This paragraph covers one T cell receptor beta chain sequence. At the DNA level, this CDR3 is encoded by other sequences in the same sample as well. This sample was taken from a study of control samples from healthy donors and cancer patients. The junction had 3 bases not matched to a gene; V was cut back by 6 bases and J by 2 bases. Germline-derived CDR1 and CDR2 are MDHEN and SYDVKM. This CDR3 has 14 amino acids. Measured with immunoSEQ multiplex PCR; TCRdb has only the in-frame clones, and not every one. The table shows roughly 73,000 clones, with around 92% occurring only once. V is TRBV28 and J is TRBJ1-3; 8 nucleotides match TRBD1. The sample comprised blood. The receptor's source is a woman aged 60 to 75 in good health. CDR3 sequence reads: CASSLDRAGNTIYF. The CDR3 nucleotides are TGTGCCAGCAGCCTGGACAGGGCTGGAAACACCATATATTTT.